This record covers a single TCR beta chain. This record belongs to a study of blood T cell repertoires in COVID-19. Study background: COVID-19 samples collected from the United States, Italy and Spain covered acute and convalescent phases. Sample material is recorded as cDNA or gDNA derived from T cells, B-cell-depleted T cells, or PBMCs.

Methods used by the authors: Reference gene primers were amplified, and this amplification served to estimate nucleated cell counts. TCRdb keeps only in-frame clones here, not all; method: immunoSEQ multiplex PCR. V and J calls and clone size are those listed in that table; D and trimming were worked out from the DNA. The top ten clones hold 15% to 20% of a sample with approximately 78,000 clones, 83% of them seen once. Trimming removed 2 bases at V and 0 bases at J, with 9 bases between. Germline V gene lookup returns CDR1 SGHRS and CDR2 YFSETQ. This CDR3 comprises 16 residues. The J gene is TRBJ2-6, the V gene TRBV5-1; D is unclear. The source of this sequence is a woman of 80 years or more with acute or convalescent COVID-19. Sequencing input: peripheral blood. The CDR3 loop is CASSLAVDSGANVLTF. Written as DNA, the CDR3 is TGCGCCAGCAGCTTAGCCGTTGACTCTGGGGCCAACGTCCTGACTTTC.